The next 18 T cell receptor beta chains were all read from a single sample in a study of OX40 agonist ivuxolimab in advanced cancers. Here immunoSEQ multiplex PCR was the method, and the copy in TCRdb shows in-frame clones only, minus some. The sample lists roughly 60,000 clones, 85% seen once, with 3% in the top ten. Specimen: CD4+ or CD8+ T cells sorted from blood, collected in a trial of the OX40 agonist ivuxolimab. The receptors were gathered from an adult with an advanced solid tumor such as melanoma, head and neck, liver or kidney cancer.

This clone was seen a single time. The CDR3 spells CSVEDGTGGKETQYF. The CDR3 DNA is TGCAGCGTTGAAGATGGCACAGGGGGTAAAGAGACCCAGTACTTC. This chain joins TRBV29-1 and TRBJ2-5; 8 bases are a match to TRBD1. This CDR3 comprises 15 residues. Germline V gene data show CDR1 as SQVTM and CDR2 as ANQGSEA. The junction had 6 bases not matched to a gene; V was cut back by 0 bases and J by 3 bases.

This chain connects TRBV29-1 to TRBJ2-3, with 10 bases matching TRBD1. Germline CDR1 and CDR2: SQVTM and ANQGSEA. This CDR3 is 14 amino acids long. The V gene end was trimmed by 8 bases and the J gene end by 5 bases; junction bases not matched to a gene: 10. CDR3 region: CSMRDRGIVDTQYF. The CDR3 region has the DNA TGCAGCATGAGGGACAGGGGCATAGTAGATACGCAGTATTTT.

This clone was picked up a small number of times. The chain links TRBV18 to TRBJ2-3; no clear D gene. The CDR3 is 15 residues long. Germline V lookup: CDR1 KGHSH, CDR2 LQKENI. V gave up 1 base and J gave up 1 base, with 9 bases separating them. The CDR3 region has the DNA TGTGCCAGCTCACCACGGAATGGGGGCACAGATACGCAGTATTTT. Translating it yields CASSPRNGGTDTQYF.

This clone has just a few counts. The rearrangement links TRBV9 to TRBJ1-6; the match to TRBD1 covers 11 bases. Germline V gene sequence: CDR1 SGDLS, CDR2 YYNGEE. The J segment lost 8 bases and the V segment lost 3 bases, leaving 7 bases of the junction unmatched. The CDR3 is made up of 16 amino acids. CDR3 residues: CASSAGQGQGDSPLHF. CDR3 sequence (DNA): TGTGCCAGCAGCGCAGGGCAGGGACAGGGGGATTCACCCCTCCACTTT.

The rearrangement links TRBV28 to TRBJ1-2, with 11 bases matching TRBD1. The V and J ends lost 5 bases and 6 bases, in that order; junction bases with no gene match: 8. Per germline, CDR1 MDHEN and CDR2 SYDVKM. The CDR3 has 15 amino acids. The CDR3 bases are TGTGCCAGCAGTAGGACAGGGGGCGCTGGAAATGGCTACACCTTC. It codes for CASSRTGGAGNGYTF.

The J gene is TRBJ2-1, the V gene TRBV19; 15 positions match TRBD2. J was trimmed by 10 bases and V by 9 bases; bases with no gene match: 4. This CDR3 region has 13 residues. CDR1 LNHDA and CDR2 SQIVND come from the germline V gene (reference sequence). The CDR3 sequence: CASKGLAGGEQFF. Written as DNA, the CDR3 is TGTGCCAGCAAGGGACTAGCGGGGGGAGAGCAGTTCTTC.

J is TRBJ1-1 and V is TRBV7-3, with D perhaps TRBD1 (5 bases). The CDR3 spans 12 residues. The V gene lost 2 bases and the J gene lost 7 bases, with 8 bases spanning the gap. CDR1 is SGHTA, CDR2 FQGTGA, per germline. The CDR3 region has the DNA TGTGCCAGCAGCTTACAGGGTGGTGAAGCTTTCTTT. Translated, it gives CASSLQGGEAFF.

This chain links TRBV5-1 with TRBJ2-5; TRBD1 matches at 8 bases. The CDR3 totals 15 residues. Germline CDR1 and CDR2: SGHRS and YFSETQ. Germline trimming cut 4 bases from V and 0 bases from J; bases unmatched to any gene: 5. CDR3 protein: CASSTTTGDQETQYF. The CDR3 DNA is TGCGCCAGCAGCACCACGACAGGGGACCAAGAGACCCAGTACTTC.

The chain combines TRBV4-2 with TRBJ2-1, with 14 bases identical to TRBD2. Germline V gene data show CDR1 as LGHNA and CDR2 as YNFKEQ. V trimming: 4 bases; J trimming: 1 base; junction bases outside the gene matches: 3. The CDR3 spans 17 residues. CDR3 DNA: TGTGCCAGCAGCCGGGGACTAGCGGGAGAATCCTACAATGAGCAGTTCTTC. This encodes CASSRGLAGESYNEQFF.

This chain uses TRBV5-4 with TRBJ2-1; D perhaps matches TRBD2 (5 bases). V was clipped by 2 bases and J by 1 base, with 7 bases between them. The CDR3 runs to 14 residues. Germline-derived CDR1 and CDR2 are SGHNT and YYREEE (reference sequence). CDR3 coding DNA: TGTGCCAGCAGCTTAGCGGAGTCCTACAATGAGCAGTTCTTC. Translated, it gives CASSLAESYNEQFF.

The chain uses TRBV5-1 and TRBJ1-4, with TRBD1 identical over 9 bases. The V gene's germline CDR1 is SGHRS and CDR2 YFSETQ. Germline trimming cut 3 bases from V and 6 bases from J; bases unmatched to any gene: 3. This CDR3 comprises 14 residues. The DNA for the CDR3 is TGCGCCAGCAGCTCGACAGGGGGGGATGAAAAACTGTTTTTT. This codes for CASSSTGGDEKLFF.

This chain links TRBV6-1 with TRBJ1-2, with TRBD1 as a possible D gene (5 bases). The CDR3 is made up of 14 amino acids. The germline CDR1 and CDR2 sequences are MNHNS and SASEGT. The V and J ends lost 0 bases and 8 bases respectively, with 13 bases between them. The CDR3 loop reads CASSEAGGVEGYTF. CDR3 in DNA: TGTGCCAGCAGTGAAGCCGGAGGGGTGGAAGGCTACACCTTC.

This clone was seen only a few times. CDR3 protein: CASSGEQRTSGRDTQYF. In nucleotides, the CDR3 is TGTGCCAGCAGCGGAGAACAAAGGACTAGCGGGAGGGATACGCAGTATTTT. This chain links TRBV9 with TRBJ2-3; 14 bases match TRBD2. Per the germline V gene, CDR1 is SGDLS and CDR2 is YYNGEE. V dropped 3 bases and J dropped 6; count of bases not matched to a gene: 9. CDR3 size: 17 residues.

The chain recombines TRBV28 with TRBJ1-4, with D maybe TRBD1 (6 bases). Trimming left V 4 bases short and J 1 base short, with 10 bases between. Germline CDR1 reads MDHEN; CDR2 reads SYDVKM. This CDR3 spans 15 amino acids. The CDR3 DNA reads TGTGCCAGCAGTTCAGGGGACCTAACTAATGAAAAACTGTTTTTT. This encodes CASSSGDLTNEKLFF.

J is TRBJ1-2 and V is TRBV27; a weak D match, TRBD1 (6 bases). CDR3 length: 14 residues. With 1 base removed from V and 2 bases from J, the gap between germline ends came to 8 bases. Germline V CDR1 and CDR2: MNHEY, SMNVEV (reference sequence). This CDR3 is CASSLYQGNYGYTF. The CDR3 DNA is TGTGCCAGCAGTTTATATCAGGGGAACTATGGCTACACCTTC.

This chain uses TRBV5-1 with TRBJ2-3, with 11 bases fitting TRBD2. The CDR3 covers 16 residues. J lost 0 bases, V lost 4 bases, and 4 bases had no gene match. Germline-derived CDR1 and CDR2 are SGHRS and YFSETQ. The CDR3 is CASSAGLAVSTDTQYF. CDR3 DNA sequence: TGCGCCAGCAGCGCGGGACTAGCGGTGAGCACAGATACGCAGTATTTT.

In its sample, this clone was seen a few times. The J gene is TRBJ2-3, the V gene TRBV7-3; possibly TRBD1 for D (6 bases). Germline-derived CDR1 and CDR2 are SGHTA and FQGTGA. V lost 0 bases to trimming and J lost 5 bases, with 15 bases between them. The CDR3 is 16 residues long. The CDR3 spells CASSLTGGRVGDTQYF. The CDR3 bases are TGTGCCAGCAGCTTAACAGGGGGAAGGGTCGGAGATACGCAGTATTTT.

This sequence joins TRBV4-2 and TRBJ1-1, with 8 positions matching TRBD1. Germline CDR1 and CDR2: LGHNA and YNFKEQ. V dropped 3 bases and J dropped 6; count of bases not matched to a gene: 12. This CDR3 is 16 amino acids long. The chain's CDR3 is CASSQRATDRGAEAFF. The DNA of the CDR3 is TGTGCCAGCAGCCAGAGAGCAACCGACAGGGGCGCTGAAGCTTTCTTT.